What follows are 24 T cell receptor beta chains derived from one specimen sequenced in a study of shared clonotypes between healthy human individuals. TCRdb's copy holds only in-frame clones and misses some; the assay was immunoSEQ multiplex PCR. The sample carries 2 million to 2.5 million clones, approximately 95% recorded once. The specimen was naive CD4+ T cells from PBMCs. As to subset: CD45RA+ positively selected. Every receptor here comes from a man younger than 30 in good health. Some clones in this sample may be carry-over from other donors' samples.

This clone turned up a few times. The CDR3 DNA reads TGCGCCAGCAGCCAAGGGGGCAGAGGCTACACCTTC. It codes for CASSQGGRGYTF. The V call is TRBV4-1, the J call TRBJ1-2, with D possibly matching TRBD1 (5 bases). Germline V gene lookup returns CDR1 MGHRA and CDR2 YSYEKL. V was trimmed by 1 base and J by 8 bases, leaving 8 bases between them. CDR3 length: 12 residues.

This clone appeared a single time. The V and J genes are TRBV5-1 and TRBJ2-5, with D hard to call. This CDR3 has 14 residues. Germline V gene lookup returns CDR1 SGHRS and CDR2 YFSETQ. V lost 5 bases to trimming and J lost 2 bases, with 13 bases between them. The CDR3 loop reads CASSLSPDQETQYF. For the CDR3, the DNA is TGCGCCAGCAGTCTAAGTCCAGATCAAGAGACCCAGTACTTC.

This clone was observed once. The CDR3 spells CASSSTGRPFGYTF. In DNA form, the CDR3 reads TGTGCCAGCAGTTCGACAGGGAGGCCTTTCGGCTACACCTTC. The genes are TRBV6-5 and TRBJ1-2, with 7 bases identical to TRBD1. The germline V gene encodes CDR1 MNHEY and CDR2 SVGAGI. The CDR3 is 14 amino acids. With V trimmed by 4 bases and J by 8 bases, 10 bases remained unmatched.

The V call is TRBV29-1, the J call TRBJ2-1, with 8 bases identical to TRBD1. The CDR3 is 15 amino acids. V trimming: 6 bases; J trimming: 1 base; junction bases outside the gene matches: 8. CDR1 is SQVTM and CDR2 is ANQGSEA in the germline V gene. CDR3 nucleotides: TGCAGCGTCGTATGGACAGGGATTTCCTACAATGAGCAGTTCTTC. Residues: CSVVWTGISYNEQFF.

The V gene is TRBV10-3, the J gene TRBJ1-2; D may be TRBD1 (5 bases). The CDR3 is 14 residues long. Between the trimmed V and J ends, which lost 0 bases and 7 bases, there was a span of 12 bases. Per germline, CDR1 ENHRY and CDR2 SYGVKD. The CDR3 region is CAISESGRESGYTF. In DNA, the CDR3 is TGTGCCATCAGTGAGTCTGGCAGGGAGAGTGGCTACACCTTC.

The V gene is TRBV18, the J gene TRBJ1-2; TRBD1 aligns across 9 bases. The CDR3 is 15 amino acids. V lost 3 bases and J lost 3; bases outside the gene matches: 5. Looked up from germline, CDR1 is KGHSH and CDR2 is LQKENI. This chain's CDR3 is CASSPNRGRDYGYTF. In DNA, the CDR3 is TGTGCCAGCTCACCGAACAGGGGGCGCGACTATGGCTACACCTTC. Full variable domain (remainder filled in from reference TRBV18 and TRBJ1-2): NAGVMQNPRHLVRRRGQEARLRCSPMKGHSHVYWYRQLPEEGLKFMVYLQKENIIDESGMPKERFSAEFPKEGPSILRIQQVVRGDSAAYFCASSPNRGRDYGYTFGSGTRLTVV.

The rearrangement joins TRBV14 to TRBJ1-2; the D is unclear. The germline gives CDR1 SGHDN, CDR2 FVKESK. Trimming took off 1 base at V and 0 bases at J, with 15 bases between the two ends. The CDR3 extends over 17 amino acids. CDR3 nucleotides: TGTGCCAGCAGCCAAGTAGTCCCGCGGACGGCTAACTATGGCTACACCTTC. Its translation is CASSQVVPRTANYGYTF.

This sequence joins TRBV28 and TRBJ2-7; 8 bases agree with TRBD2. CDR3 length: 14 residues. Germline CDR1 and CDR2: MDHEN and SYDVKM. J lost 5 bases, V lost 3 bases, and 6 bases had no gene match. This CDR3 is CASSLGPGGHEQYF. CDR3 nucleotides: TGTGCCAGCAGTTTGGGGCCGGGAGGGCACGAGCAGTACTTC.

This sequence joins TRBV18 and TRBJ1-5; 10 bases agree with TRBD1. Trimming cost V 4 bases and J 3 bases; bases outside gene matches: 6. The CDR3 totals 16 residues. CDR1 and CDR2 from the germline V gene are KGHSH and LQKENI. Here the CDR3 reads CASSLMGQGTNQPQHF. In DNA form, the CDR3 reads TGTGCCAGCTCACTGATGGGACAGGGGACCAATCAGCCCCAGCATTTT.

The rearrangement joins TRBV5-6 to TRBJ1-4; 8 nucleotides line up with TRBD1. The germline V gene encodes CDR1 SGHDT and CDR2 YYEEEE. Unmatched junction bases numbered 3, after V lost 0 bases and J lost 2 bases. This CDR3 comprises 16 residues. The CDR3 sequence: CASSLGQGITNEKLFF. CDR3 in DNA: TGTGCCAGCAGCTTGGGACAGGGGATCACTAATGAAAAACTGTTTTTT.

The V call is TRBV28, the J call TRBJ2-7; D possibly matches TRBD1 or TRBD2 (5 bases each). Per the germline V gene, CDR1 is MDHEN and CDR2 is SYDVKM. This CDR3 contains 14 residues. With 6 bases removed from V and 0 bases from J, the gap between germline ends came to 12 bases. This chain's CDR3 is CASRRDGASYEQYF. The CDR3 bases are TGTGCCAGCAGGAGGGACGGCGCCTCCTACGAGCAGTACTTC.

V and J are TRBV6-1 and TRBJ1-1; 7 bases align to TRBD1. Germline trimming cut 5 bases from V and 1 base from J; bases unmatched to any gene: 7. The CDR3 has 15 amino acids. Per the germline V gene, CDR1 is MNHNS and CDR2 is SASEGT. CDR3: CASSSQGVGNTEAFF. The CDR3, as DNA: TGTGCCAGCAGTAGCCAGGGGGTAGGGAACACTGAAGCTTTCTTT.

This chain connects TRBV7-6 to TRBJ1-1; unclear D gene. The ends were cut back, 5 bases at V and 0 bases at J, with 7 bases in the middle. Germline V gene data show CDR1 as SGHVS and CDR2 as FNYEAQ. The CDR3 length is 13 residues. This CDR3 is CASSPTVNTEAFF. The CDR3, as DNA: TGTGCCAGCAGCCCTACAGTGAACACTGAAGCTTTCTTT. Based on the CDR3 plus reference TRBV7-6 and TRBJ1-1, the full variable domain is GAGVSQSPRYKVTKRGQDVALRCDPISGHVSLYWYRQALGQGPEFLTYFNYEAQQDKSGLPNDRFSAERPEGSISTLTIQRTEQRDSAMYRCASSPTVNTEAFFGQGTRLTVV.

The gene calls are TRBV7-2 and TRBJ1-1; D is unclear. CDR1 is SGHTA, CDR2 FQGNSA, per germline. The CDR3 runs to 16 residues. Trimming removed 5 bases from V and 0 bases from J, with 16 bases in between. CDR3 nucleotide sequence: TGTGCCAGCAGCCTAAACCAGATCGGGCTGAACACTGAAGCTTTCTTT. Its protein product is CASSLNQIGLNTEAFF.

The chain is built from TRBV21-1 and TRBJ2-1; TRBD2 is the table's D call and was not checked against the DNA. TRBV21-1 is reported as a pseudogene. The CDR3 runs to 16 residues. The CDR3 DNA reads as TGTGCCAGCAGCAAAGCACTAGCGGGAGGTATCAATGAGCAGTTCTTC. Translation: CASSKALAGGINEQFF.

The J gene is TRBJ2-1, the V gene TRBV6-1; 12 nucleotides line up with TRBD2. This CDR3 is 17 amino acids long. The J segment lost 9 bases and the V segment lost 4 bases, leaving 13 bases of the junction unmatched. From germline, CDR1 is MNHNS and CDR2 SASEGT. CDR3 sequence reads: CASSGTELAGGGFEQFF. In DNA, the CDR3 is TGTGCCAGCAGTGGGACCGAACTAGCGGGAGGTGGCTTTGAGCAGTTCTTC.

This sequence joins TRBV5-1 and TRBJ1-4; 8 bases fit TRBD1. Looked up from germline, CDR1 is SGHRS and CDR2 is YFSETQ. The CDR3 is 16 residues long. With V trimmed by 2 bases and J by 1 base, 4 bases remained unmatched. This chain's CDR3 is CASSLDRGGTNEKLFF. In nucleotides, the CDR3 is TGCGCCAGCAGCTTAGACAGGGGTGGAACTAATGAAAAACTGTTTTTT.

The CDR3 sequence is CASSVDRIGGGELFF. CDR3 DNA: TGTGCCAGCAGCGTAGACAGGATAGGTGGAGGGGAGCTGTTTTTT. The chain recombines TRBV9 with TRBJ2-2; possible D gene TRBD1, 5 bases. Germline V gene sequence: CDR1 SGDLS, CDR2 YYNGEE. This CDR3 has 15 residues. Trimming took off 0 bases at V and 8 bases at J, with 14 bases between the two ends.

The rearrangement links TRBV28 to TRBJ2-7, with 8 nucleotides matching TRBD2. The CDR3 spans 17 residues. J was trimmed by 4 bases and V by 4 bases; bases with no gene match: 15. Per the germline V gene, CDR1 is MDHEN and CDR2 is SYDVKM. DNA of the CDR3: TGTGCCAGCAGTTCCCCCGCGGAGCGGGGGCCGGGGTACGAGCAGTACTTC. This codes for CASSSPAERGPGYEQYF. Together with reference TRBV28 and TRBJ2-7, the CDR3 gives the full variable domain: DVKVTQSSRYLVKRTGEKVFLECVQDMDHENMFWYRQDPGLGLRLIYFSYDVKMKEKGDIPEGYSVSREKKERFSLILESASTNQTSMYLCASSSPAERGPGYEQYFGPGTRLTVT.

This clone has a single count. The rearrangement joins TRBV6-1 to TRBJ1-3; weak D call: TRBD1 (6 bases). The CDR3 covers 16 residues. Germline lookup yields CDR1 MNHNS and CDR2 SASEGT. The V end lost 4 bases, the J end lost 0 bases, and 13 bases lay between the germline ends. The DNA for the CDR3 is TGTGCCAGCAGTGCCACACAGGGTAGCTCTGGAAACACCATATATTTT. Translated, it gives CASSATQGSSGNTIYF.

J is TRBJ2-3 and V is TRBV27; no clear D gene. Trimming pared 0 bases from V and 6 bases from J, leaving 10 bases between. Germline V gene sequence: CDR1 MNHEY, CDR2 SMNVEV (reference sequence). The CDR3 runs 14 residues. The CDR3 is CASSLSRAADTQYF. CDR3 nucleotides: TGTGCCAGCAGTTTATCTAGGGCGGCGGATACGCAGTATTTT.

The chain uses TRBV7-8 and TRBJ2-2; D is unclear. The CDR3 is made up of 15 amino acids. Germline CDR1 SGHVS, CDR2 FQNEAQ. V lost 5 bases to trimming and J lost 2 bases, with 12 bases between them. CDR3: CASSPPARNTGELFF. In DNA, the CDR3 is TGTGCCAGCAGCCCACCGGCCCGAAACACCGGGGAGCTGTTTTTT.

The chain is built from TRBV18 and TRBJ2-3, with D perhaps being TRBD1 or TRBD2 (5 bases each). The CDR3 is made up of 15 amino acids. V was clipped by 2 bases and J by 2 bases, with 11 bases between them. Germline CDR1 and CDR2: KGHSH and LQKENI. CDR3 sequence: CASSPVQGPTDTQYF. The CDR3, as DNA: TGTGCCAGCTCACCAGTCCAGGGACCCACAGATACGCAGTATTTT.

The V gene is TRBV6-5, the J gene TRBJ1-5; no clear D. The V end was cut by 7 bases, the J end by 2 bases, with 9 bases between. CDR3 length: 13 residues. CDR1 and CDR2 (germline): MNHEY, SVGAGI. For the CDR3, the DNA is TGTGCCAGCACCGAGGGTGGCAATCAGCCCCAGCATTTT. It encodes CASTEGGNQPQHF.